This T cell receptor beta chain was sequenced for a study of cytomegalovirus exposure and HLA in healthy donors. Points from the study as a whole: A missense DCLRE1C variant was associated with V- and J-gene trimming of TCR beta chains in a later analysis, and an independent cohort replicated the association. Cytomegalovirus-associated TCR beta chains were listed, numbering approximately 150. In a later analysis, specific HLA alleles were associated with approximately 17,000 TCR beta sequences at a 0.05 false discovery rate.

About this clone itself: As yet, its antigen is unknown.

Trimming removed 5 bases from V and 3 bases from J; junction bases left unmatched: 22. Germline CDR1 is MNHEY and CDR2 is SMNVEV (reference sequence). CDR3 length: 22 residues. The PCR made use of 60 Vbeta and 13 Jbeta primers. Sequencing was performed with immunoSEQ multiplex PCR; in TCRdb, only in-frame clones are kept and a portion is missing. This table has about 260,000 clones, approximately 85% appearing once. The source of this sequence is a woman in her forties in good health and CMV-seropositive. Sequenced: PBMCs. This chain uses TRBV27 with TRBJ2-1, with 13 bases identical to TRBD2. CDR3 loop: CASSPTIGLGLAGTIYYNEQFF. CDR3 nucleotide sequence: TGTGCCAGCAGTCCCACGATCGGACTGGGACTAGCGGGAACTATATACTACAATGAGCAGTTCTTC.